The sequence of this TCR beta chain was determined in a study of shared clonotypes between healthy human individuals. Points from the study as a whole: Sorted-subset samples were not fully sequenced, rarefaction indicated.

The protocol was immunoSEQ multiplex PCR, while the TCRdb copy is restricted to in-frame clones and leaves out a portion. The profile shows around 700,000 clones, approximately 73% of them singletons. CDR3 length equals 18 residues. The V end lost 1 base, the J end lost 0 bases, and 19 bases lay between the germline ends. CDR1 and CDR2 (germline): SGHAT, FQNNGV. Worth noting for this clone: Its antigen is unknown.

The chain uses TRBV11-2 and TRBJ2-7, with D tentatively TRBD1 (5 bases). Sequenced: memory CD4+ T cells sorted from blood. Subset reported: CD45RA-negative fraction. The clonotype was recovered from a woman aged 30 to 39 in good health. The CDR3 nucleotides read TGTGCCAGCAGCTTAGGCAGGGCTTCTCACTACCGCTCCTACGAGCAGTACTTC. Protein: CASSLGRASHYRSYEQYF.